The rows below give T cell receptor beta chains drawn from one sample of a study of cytomegalovirus exposure and HLA in healthy donors. The repertoire was sequenced with immunoSEQ multiplex PCR; TCRdb's copy has only in-frame clones and lacks some. The table includes some 130,000 clones, approximately 92% detected once. Sequencing was done on a sample of PBMCs. The source is a woman in her late teens or twenties in good health and CMV-seronegative. CDR3s leave out the opening cysteine and the closing phenylalanine or tryptophan.

cdr3_aa: ASSPSLAGGNEQY
v_call: TRBV7-3
j_call: TRBJ2-7

cdr3_aa: ASREGQLATDTQY
v_call: TRBV9
j_call: TRBJ2-3

cdr3_aa: ASSPPTSGGYEQY
v_call: TRBV18
j_call: TRBJ2-7

cdr3_aa: AISDPLGEMAEAF
v_call: TRBV10-3
j_call: TRBJ1-1

cdr3_aa: ATRQGRYQETQY
v_call: TRBV6-5
j_call: TRBJ2-5

cdr3_aa: SPIIGGLAGVTDTQY
v_call: TRBV29-1
j_call: TRBJ2-3

cdr3_aa: SVGGTSEDSTDTQY
v_call: TRBV29-1
j_call: TRBJ2-3

cdr3_aa: ASSLSTAGVAF
v_call: TRBV7-9
j_call: TRBJ2-1

cdr3_aa: ASSGGGAGNTIY
v_call: TRBV4-2
j_call: TRBJ1-3

cdr3_aa: ASSIDRVGETQY
v_call: TRBV19
j_call: TRBJ2-5

cdr3_aa: ASSYSRGGNEQF
v_call: TRBV6-5
j_call: TRBJ2-1

cdr3_aa: ASSLGTPHSNQPQH
v_call: TRBV19
j_call: TRBJ1-5

cdr3_aa: ASSSPGLAGGTQY
v_call: TRBV7-6
j_call: TRBJ2-3

cdr3_aa: ASSALAGGNQPQH
v_call: TRBV5-1
j_call: TRBJ1-5

cdr3_aa: ASSYTIPTNTEAF
v_call: TRBV6-6
j_call: TRBJ1-1

cdr3_aa: ASSYSKPSNQPQH
v_call: TRBV6-5
j_call: TRBJ1-5

cdr3_aa: ASRSDATNEKLF
v_call: TRBV5-1
j_call: TRBJ1-4

cdr3_aa: ATHPGSSNYGYT
v_call: TRBV10-3
j_call: TRBJ1-2

cdr3_aa: ASSWTRDTGELF
v_call: TRBV7-9
j_call: TRBJ2-2

cdr3_aa: ASQRQTPYEQY
v_call: TRBV6-1
j_call: TRBJ2-7

cdr3_aa: ATKGGGAAKGTQY
v_call: TRBV6-5
j_call: TRBJ2-5

cdr3_aa: ASSSTTGFLRQPQH
v_call: TRBV5-6
j_call: TRBJ1-5

cdr3_aa: ASSVSYSGGTPSTDTQY
v_call: TRBV9
j_call: TRBJ2-3

cdr3_aa: ASRGDAGRRRNTIY
v_call: TRBV9
j_call: TRBJ1-3

cdr3_aa: ASSPKQGGGTEAF
v_call: TRBV18
j_call: TRBJ1-1

cdr3_aa: ASSEALGAPVANYGYT
v_call: TRBV2
j_call: TRBJ1-2

cdr3_aa: ASSFGGQGQPQH
v_call: TRBV27
j_call: TRBJ1-5

cdr3_aa: ASSRAAGYEAF
v_call: TRBV4-1
j_call: TRBJ1-1

cdr3_aa: ATMGGQGAQWSYNEQF
v_call: TRBV19
j_call: TRBJ2-1

cdr3_aa: ASSPQLDIGEQF
v_call: TRBV7-3
j_call: TRBJ2-1

cdr3_aa: ASRIEDGYYNSPLH
v_call: TRBV21-1
j_call: TRBJ1-6